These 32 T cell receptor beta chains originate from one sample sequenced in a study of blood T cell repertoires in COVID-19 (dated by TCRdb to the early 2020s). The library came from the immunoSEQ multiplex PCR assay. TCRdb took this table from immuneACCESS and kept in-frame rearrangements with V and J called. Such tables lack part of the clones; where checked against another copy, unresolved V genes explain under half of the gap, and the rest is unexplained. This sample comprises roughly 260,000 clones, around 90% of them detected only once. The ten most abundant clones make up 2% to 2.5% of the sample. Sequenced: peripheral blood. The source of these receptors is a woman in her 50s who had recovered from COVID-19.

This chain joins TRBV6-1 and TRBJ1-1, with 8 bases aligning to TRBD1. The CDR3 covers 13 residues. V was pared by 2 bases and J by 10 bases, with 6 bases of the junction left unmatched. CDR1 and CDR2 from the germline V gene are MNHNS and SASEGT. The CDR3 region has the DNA TGTGCCAGCAGTGAATCGGGCAGGGGGCTAGCTTTCTTT. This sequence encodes CASSESGRGLAFF.

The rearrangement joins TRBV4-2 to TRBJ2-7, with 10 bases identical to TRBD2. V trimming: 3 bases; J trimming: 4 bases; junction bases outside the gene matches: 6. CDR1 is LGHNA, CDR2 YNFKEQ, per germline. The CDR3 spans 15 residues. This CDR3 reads CASSQGAGGQYEQYF. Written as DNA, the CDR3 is TGTGCCAGCAGCCAGGGAGCGGGGGGGCAGTACGAGCAGTACTTC.

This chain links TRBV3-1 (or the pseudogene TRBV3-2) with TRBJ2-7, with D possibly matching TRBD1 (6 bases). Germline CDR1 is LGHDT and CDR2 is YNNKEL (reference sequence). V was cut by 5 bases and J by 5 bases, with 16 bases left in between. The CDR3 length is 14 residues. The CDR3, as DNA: TGTGCCAGCAGCGAAAGGGGGAGAGAGGACGAGCAGTACTTC. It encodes CASSERGREDEQYF.

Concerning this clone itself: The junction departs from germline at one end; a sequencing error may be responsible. The CDR3 sequence: CASSPPTFNFGYTF. CDR3 nucleotide sequence: TGTGCCAGCAGCCCCCCGACTTTTAACTTTGGCTACACCTTC. The chain is built from TRBV7-9 and TRBJ1-2; no clear D. The CDR3 extends over 14 amino acids. CDR1 and CDR2 (germline): SEHNR, FQNEAQ (reference sequence). Combining the CDR3 with reference TRBV7-9 and TRBJ1-2 gives the whole variable domain DTGVSQNPRHKITKRGQNVTFRCDPISEHNRLYWYRQTLGQGPEFLTYFQNEAQLEKSRLLSDRFSAERPKGSFSTLEIQRTEQGDSAMYLCASSPPTFNFGYTFGSGTRLTVV.

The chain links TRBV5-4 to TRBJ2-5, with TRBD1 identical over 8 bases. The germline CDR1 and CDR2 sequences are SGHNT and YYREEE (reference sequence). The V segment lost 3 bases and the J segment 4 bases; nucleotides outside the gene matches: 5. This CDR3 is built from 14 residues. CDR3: CASSSPQGGETQYF. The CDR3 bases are TGTGCCAGCAGCTCGCCACAGGGGGGAGAGACCCAGTACTTC.

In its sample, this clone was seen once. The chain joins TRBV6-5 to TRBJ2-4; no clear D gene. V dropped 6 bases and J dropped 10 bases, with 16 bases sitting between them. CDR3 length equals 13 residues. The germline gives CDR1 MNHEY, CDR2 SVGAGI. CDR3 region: CASSLNIQHIQYF. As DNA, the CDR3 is TGTGCCAGCAGCCTAAATATACAGCATATTCAGTACTTC.

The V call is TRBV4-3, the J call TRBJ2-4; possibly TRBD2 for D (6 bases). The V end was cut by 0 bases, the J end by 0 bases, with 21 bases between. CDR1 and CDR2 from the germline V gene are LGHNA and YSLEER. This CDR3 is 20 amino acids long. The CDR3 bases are TGCGCCAGCAGCCAAGATTTGCTGGGCGGGGAGGATATAGCCAAAAACATTCAGTACTTC. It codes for CASSQDLLGGEDIAKNIQYF.

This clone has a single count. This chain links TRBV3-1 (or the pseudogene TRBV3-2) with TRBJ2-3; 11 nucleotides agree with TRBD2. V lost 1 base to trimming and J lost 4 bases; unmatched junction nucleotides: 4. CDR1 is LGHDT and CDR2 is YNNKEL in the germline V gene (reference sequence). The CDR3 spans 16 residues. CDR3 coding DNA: TGTGCCAGCAGCCAAGTAGCGGGAGGGCCTTCAGATACGCAGTATTTT. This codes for CASSQVAGGPSDTQYF.

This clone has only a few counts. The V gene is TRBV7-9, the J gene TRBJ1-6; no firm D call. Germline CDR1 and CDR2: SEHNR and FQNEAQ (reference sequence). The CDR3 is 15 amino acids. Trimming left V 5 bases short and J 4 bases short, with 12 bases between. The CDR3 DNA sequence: TGTGCCAGCAGCCCACAGAACTCGTATAATTCACCCCTCCACTTT. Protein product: CASSPQNSYNSPLHF.

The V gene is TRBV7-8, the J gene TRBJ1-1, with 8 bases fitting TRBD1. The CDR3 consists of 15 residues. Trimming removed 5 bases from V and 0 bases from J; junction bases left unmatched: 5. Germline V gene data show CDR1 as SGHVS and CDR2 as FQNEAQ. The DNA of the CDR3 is TGTGCCAGCAGCCTTAGACAGGGGATGAACACTGAAGCTTTCTTT. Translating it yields CASSLRQGMNTEAFF.

CDR3 region: CASRSTGVNTEAFF. CDR3 coding DNA: TGTGCCAGCAGATCTACAGGGGTGAACACTGAAGCTTTCTTT. This chain connects TRBV27 to TRBJ1-1; 7 bases are a match to TRBD1. With 6 bases clipped from V and 0 bases from J, the junction kept 4 bases outside the gene matches. The CDR3 spans 14 residues. The germline V gene has CDR1 MNHEY and CDR2 SMNVEV (reference sequence).

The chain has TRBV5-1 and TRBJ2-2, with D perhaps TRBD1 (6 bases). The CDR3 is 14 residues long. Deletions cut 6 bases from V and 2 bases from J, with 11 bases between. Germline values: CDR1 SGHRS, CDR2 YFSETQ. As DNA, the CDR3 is TGCGCCAGCACCGGCAGGGGAAACACCGGGGAGCTGTTTTTT. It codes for CASTGRGNTGELFF.

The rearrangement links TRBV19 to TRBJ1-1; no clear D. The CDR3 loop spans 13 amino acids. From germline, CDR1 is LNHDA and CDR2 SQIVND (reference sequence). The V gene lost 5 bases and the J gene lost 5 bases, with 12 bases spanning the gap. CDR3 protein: CASSPHPGTEAFF. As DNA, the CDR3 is TGTGCCAGTAGTCCCCATCCGGGAACTGAAGCTTTCTTT.

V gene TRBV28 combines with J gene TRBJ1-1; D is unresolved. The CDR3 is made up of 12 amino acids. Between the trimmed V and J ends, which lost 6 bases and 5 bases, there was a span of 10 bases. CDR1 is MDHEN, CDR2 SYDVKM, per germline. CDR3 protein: CASRIGRTEAFF. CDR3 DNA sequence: TGTGCCAGCAGAATAGGGAGGACTGAAGCTTTCTTT.

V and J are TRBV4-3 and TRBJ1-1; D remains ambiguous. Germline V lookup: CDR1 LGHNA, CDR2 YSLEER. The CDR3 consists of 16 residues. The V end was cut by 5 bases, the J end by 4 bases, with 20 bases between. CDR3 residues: CASSIRRVLFGTEAFF. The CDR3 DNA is TGCGCCAGCAGCATCCGCCGGGTCCTTTTTGGCACTGAAGCTTTCTTT.

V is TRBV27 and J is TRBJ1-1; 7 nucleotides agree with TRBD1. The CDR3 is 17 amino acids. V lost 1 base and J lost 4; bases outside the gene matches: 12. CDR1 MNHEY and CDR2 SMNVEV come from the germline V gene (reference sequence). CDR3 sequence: CASSLWGRGAGGTEAFF. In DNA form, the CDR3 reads TGTGCCAGCAGTTTATGGGGTCGTGGGGCAGGGGGCACTGAAGCTTTCTTT.

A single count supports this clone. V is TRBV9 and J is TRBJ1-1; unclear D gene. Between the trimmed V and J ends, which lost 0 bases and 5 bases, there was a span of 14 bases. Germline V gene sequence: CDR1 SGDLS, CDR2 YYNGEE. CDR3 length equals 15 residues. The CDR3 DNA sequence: TGTGCCAGCAGCGTAGGGCGCGAGGAAGGAACTGAAGCTTTCTTT. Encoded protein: CASSVGREEGTEAFF.

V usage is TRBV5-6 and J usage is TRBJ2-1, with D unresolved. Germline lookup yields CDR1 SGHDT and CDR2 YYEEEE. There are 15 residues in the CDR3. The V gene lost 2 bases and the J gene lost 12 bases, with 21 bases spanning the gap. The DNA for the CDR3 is TGTGCCAGCAGCTTTTCCCCGGGTGTATCTTGGGTGCAGTTCTTC. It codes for CASSFSPGVSWVQFF.

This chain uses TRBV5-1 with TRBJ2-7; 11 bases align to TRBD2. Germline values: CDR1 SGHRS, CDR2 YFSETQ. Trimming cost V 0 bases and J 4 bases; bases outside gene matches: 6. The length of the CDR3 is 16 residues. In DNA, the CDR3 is TGCGCCAGCAGCTTGGATAGCGGGGGGGTTCCGTACGAGCAGTACTTC. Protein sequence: CASSLDSGGVPYEQYF.

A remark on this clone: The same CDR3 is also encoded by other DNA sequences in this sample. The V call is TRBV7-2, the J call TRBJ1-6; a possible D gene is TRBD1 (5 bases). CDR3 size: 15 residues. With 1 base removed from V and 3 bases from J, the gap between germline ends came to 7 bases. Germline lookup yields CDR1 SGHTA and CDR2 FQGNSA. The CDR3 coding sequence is TGTGCCAGCAGCTTAGGTCAGGGCTATAATTCACCCCTCCACTTT. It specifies CASSLGQGYNSPLHF.

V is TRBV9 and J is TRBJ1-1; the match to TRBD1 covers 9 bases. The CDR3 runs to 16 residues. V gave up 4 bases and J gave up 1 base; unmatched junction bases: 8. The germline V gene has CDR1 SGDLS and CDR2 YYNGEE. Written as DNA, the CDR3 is TGTGCCAGCAGCTACCACTCGACAGGGGGGAACACTGAAGCTTTCTTT. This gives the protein CASSYHSTGGNTEAFF. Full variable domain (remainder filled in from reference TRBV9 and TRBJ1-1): DSGVTQTPKHLITATGQRVTLRCSPRSGDLSVYWYQQSLDQGLQFLIQYYNGEERAKGNILERFSAQQFPDLHSELNLSSLELGDSALYFCASSYHSTGGNTEAFFGQGTRLTVV.

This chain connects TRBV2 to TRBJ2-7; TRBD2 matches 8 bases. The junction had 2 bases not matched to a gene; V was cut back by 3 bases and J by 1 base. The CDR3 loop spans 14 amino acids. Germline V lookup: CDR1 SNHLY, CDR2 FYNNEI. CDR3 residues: CASSDQRESYEQYF. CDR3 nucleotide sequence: TGTGCCAGCAGTGACCAGCGGGAGTCCTACGAGCAGTACTTC.

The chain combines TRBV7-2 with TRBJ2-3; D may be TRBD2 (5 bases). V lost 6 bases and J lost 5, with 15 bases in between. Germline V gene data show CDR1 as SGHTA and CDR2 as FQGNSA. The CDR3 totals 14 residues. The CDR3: CASSFYSALDTQYF. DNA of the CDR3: TGTGCCAGCAGTTTTTATAGCGCTTTAGATACGCAGTATTTT.

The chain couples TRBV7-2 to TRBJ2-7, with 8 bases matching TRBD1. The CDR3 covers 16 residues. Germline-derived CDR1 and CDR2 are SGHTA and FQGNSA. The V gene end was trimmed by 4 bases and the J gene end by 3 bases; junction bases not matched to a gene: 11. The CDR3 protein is CASSSQPTGDLYEQYF. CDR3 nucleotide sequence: TGTGCCAGCAGCTCCCAGCCGACAGGGGACCTCTACGAGCAGTACTTC.

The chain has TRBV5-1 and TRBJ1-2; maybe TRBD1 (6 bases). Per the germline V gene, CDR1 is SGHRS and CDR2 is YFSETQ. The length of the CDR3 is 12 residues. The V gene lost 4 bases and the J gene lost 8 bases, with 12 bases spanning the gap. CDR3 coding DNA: TGCGCCAGCAGCCCTACAGGGTCCGGCTACACCTTC. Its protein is CASSPTGSGYTF.

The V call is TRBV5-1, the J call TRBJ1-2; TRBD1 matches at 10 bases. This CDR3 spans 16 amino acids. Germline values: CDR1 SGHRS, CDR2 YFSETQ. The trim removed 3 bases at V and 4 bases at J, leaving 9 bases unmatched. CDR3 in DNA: TGCGCCAGCAGCTACTCCGGGACAGGGGAAAGCTATGGCTACACCTTC. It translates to CASSYSGTGESYGYTF.

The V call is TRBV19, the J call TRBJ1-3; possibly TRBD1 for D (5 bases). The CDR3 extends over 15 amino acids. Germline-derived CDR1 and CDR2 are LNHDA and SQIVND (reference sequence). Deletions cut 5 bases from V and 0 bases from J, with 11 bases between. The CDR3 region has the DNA TGTGCCAGTAGTCCCCAGGGATTCTCTGGAAACACCATATATTTT. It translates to CASSPQGFSGNTIYF.

The CDR3 reads CASSLVGLPTDTQYF. CDR3 sequence (DNA): TGTGCCAGCAGCTTAGTTGGACTACCCACAGATACGCAGTATTTT. The rearrangement uses TRBV7-2 and TRBJ2-3; D is perhaps TRBD2 (6 bases). Germline values: CDR1 SGHTA, CDR2 FQGNSA. The CDR3 is 15 residues long. With 1 base removed from V and 2 bases from J, the gap between germline ends came to 10 bases.

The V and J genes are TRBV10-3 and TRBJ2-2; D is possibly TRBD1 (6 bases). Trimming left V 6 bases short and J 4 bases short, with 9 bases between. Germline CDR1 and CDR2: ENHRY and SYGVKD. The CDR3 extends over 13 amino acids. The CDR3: CAISNRVTGELFF. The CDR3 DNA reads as TGTGCCATCAGCAACAGGGTCACCGGGGAGCTGTTTTTT.

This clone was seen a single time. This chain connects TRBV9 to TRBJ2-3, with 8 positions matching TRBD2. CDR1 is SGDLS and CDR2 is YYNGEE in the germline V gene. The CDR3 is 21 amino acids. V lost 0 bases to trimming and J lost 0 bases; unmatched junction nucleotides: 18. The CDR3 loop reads CASSVETLAGYAASSTDTQYF. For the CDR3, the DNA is TGTGCCAGCAGCGTAGAGACCCTAGCGGGTTATGCTGCGTCTAGCACAGATACGCAGTATTTT.

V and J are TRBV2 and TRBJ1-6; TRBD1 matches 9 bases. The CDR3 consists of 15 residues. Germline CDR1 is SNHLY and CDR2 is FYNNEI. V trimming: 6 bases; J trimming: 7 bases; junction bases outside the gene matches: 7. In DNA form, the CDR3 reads TGTGCCAGCAGCCGGGACAGGGCGGGGAATTCACCCCTCCACTTT. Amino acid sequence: CASSRDRAGNSPLHF.

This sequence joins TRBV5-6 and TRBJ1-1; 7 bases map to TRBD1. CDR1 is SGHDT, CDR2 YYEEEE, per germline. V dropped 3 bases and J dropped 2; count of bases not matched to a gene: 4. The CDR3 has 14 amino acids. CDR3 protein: CASSYRGVNTEAFF. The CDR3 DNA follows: TGTGCCAGCAGCTACAGGGGTGTAAACACTGAAGCTTTCTTT.